This T cell receptor beta chain was documented in a study of blood T cells in healthy people across ages (dated by TCRdb to about 2015). About the investigation overall: In model experiments, roughly one uniquely barcoded TCR beta cDNA molecule per two T cells was captured by template switching. Using deep sequencing normalized with unique cDNA molecular identifiers, the study measured how TCR beta repertoire diversity changes with age. Using the same blood draw, the study looked at two additional independent replicas of 1 million unique cDNA reads for two donors, one aged 18 to 29 and the other aged 80 or older. Four age groups were formed from the donors: young (average about 16 years), middle-aged (less than 40), aged (62) and long-lived (about 80). Donors of different ages were randomly distributed across sequencing lanes to avoid experimental bias.

Paper-wide results and their limitations: Observed TCR beta diversity per million T cells fell roughly linearly with age, and a significant reduction was already apparent by age around 40. The long-lived group showed more naive CD4+ T cells, fewer expanded clones and increased TCR diversity than the aged group, suggesting age selection. Donor CMV infection status was unknown, potentially confounding age-related changes in expanded clonotypes. Estimates of total diversity from one million sequenced T cells were regarded as lower bounds and underestimates. Bulk unsorted PBMC profiling prevented conclusive comparison of naive and antigen-experienced compartments. There was a strong correlation between observed TCR beta diversity and the percentage of naive T cells measured by flow cytometry.

The CDR3 measures 13 amino acids from cysteine to phenylalanine. The kept DNA is CDR3 alone, 39 bases in frame from the first base. From a lookup of the germline V gene, CDR1 and CDR2 are MDHEN and SYDVKM. V lost 6 bases and J lost 2 bases; the stretch between them is 11 bases long. The 39 donors, aged roughly 6 to 95 years, were systemically healthy Caucasian individuals from Russia. Each donor gave approximately 9.3 milliliters of peripheral blood, collected into EDTA-treated Vacutainer tubes. Ficoll-Paque density-gradient centrifugation was used to isolate PBMCs, with at least 6.5 million obtained per sample. Total RNA was extracted from PBMCs with Trizol reagent, with at least 5.5 micrograms obtained per sample. For every donor, flow cytometry on a PBMC aliquot measured the percentage of naive CD45RAhigh/CD27high T cells. A word on this clonotype: Its antigen is currently not known. No qualities accompany the bases; no much larger clone lies one base away.

Preparation of the library involved 5' RACE. Sequenced using an Illumina HiSeq 2500. The second PCR ran for about 6 to 12 cycles and used a J-beta primer mix along with a sample-barcoded 5' primer. A template-switch 5' adaptor carrying 12 random nucleotides introduced a unique molecular identifier onto each TCR beta cDNA molecule. Each sample yielded at least 3 million CDR3-containing paired-end reads. All of the RNA was converted into first-strand cDNA using the Mint cDNA synthesis kit, with a TRBC-specific oligonucleotide serving as the primer. All cDNA was treated with uracil-DNA glycosylase and then went through a first 18-cycle PCR with the universal primers M1SS and BC2_uni_R. The authors processed their data as follows. Each sample was normalized by randomly selecting 1 million high-quality reads, each carrying a distinct molecular identifier. Reads with shared molecular identifiers were discarded instead of being binned into consensus sequences. MiTCR, set to a Q25 quality threshold and the strictest error-elimination algorithm, was used for CDR3 identification, clonotype clustering and error correction. A nonparametric unseen species model with Euler transformation was used to estimate lower-bound total TCR beta diversity. In TCRdb, the public reads were trimmed at Q25 with fastp and aligned with MiXCR, with productive beta chains retained. Entries that share a CDR3 protein sequence are merged under the most common genes and DNA. For this entry, the V and J calls and clone size follow TCRdb and not the study's own pipeline. This sample is represented by fewer than 700,000 distinct CDR3 sequences; around 48% of them were singletons. The top ten clonotypes cover around 24% of the sample.

The sequenced sample was blood. The chain employs TRBV28 and TRBJ2-7; no D segment can be confidently identified. The receptor was derived from a man older than 75 in good health. CDR3 sequence: CASRIQSTYEQYF. Here is the DNA: TGTGCCAGCAGGATACAGAGTACCTACGAGCAGTACTTC.